This TCR beta chain appears in the sequencing data of a study of shared clonotypes between healthy human individuals. Profiled with immunoSEQ multiplex PCR; TCRdb holds only in-frame clones, not every one. The data hold 2 million to 2.5 million clones, with over 85% observed a single time. The CDR3 contains 13 residues. Trimming removed 3 bases at V and 7 bases at J, with 12 bases between. The germline CDR1 and CDR2 sequences are MDHEN and SYDVKM. The rearrangement links TRBV28 to TRBJ2-5, with D possibly TRBD2 on 5 matching bases. The sequence came from a man aged 18 to 29 in good health. Some clones in this sample may be carry-over from other donors' samples. The sample comprised naive CD4+ T cells from PBMCs. Documented subset: CD45RA+ positively selected. The CDR3 sequence: CASSLTGMGTQYF. Written as DNA, the CDR3 is TGTGCCAGCAGTTTGACGGGGATGGGGACCCAGTACTTC.